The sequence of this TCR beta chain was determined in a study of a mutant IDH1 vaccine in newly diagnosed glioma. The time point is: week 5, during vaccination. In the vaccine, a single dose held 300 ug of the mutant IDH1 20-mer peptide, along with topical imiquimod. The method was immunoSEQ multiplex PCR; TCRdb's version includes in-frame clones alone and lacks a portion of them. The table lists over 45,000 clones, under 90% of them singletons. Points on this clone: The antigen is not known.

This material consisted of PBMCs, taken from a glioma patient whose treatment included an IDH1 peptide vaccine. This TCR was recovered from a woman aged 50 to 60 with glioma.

The CDR3 DNA is TGTGCCAGCAGCCTTACAGGGGGTTACACTGAAGCTTTCTTT. It codes for CASSLTGGYTEAFF. The chain employs TRBV5-4 and TRBJ1-1, with TRBD1 matching over 8 bases. Looked up from germline, CDR1 is SGHNT and CDR2 is YYREEE (reference sequence). This CDR3 region has 14 residues. V was pared by 4 bases and J by 3 bases, with 5 bases of the junction left unmatched.